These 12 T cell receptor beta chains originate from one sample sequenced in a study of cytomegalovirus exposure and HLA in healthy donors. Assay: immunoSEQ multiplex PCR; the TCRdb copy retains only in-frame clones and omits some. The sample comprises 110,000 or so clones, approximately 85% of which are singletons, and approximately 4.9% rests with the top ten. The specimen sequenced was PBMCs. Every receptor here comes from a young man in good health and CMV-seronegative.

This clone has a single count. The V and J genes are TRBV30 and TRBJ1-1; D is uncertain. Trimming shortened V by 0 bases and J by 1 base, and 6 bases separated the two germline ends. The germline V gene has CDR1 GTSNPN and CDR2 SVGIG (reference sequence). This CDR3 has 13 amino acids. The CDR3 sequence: CAWSVVRNTEAFF. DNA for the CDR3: TGTGCCTGGAGTGTAGTCAGGAACACTGAAGCTTTCTTT.

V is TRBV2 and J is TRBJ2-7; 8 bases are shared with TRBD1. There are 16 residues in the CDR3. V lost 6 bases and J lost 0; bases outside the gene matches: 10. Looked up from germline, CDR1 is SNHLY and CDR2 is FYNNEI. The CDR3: CASRARTGSSSYEQYF. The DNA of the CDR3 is TGTGCCAGCAGAGCCCGGACAGGGTCGAGCTCCTACGAGCAGTACTTC.

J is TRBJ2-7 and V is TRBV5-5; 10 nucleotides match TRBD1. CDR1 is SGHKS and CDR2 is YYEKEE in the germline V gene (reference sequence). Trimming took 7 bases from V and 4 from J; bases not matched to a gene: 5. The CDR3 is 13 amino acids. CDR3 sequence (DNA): TGTGCCAGCTCCCGACAGGGGGCGTACGAGCAGTACTTC. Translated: CASSRQGAYEQYF.

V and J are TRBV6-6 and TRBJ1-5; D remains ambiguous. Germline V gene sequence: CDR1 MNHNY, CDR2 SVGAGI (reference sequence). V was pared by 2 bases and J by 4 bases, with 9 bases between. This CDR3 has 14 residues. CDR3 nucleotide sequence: TGTGCCAGCAGTTACCTGACGGGTAATCAGCCCCAGCATTTT. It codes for CASSYLTGNQPQHF.

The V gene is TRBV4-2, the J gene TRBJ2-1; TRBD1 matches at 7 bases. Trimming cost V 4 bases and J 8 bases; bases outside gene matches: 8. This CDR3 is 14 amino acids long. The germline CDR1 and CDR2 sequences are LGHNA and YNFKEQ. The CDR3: CASSPLTGSDEQFF. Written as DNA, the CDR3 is TGTGCCAGCAGCCCGTTGACAGGGTCAGATGAGCAGTTCTTC.

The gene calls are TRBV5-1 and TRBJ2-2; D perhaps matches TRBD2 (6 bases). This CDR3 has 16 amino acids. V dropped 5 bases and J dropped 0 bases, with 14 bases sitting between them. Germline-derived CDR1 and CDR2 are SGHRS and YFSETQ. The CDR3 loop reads CASRRASDTNTGELFF. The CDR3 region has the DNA TGCGCCAGCAGGCGAGCTAGCGACACGAACACCGGGGAGCTGTTTTTT.

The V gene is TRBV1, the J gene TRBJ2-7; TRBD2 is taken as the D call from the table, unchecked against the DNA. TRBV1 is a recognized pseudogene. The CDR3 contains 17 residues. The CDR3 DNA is TGCACCAGCAGACTGCGGGCCGCGGGTAAGAGTTGGTCCGAGCAGTACTTC. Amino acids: CTSRLRAAGKSWSEQYF.

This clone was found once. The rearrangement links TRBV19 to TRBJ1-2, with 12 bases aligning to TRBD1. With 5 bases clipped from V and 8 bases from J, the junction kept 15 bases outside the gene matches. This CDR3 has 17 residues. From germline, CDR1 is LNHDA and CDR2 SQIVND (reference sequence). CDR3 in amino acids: CASSLGQGAWVDVGYTF. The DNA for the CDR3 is TGTGCCAGTAGTCTGGGACAGGGGGCGTGGGTCGACGTGGGCTACACCTTC.

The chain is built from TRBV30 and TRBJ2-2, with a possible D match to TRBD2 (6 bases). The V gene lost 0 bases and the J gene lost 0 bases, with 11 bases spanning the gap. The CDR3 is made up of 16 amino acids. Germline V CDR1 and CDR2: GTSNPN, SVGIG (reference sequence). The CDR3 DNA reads TGTGCCTGGAGTGTACGGGGGACCTCGAACACCGGGGAGCTGTTTTTT. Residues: CAWSVRGTSNTGELFF.

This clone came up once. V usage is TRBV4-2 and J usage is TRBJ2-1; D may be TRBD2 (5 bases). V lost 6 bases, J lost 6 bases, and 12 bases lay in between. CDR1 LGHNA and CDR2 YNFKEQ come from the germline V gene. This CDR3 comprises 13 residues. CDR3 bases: TGTGCCAGCAGTCGAGGAGAGGGCAATGAGCAGTTCTTC. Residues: CASSRGEGNEQFF.

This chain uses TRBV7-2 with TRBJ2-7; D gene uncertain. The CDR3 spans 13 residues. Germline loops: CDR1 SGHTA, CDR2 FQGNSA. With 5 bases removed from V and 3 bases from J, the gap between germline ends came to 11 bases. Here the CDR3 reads CASSPPNGYEQYF. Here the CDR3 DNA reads TGTGCCAGCAGCCCACCTAACGGCTACGAGCAGTACTTC.

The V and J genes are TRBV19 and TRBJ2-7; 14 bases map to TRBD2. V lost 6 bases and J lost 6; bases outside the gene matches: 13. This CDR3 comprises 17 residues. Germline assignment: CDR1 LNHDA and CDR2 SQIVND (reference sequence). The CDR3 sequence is CASSPRFGGLAGGEQYF. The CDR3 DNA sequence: TGTGCCAGTAGCCCCCGATTCGGAGGACTAGCGGGAGGCGAGCAGTACTTC.